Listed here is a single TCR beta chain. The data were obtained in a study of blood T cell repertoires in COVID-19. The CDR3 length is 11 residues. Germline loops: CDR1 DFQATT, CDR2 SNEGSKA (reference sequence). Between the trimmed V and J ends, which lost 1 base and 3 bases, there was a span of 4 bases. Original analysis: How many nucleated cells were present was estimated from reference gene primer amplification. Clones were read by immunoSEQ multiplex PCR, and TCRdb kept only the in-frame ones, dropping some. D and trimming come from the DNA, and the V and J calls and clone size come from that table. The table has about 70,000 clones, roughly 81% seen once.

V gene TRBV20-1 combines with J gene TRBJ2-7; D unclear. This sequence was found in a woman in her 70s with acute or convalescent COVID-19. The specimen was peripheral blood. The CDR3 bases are TGCAGTGCTAGAGCAGACTACGAGCAGTACTTC. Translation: CSARADYEQYF.